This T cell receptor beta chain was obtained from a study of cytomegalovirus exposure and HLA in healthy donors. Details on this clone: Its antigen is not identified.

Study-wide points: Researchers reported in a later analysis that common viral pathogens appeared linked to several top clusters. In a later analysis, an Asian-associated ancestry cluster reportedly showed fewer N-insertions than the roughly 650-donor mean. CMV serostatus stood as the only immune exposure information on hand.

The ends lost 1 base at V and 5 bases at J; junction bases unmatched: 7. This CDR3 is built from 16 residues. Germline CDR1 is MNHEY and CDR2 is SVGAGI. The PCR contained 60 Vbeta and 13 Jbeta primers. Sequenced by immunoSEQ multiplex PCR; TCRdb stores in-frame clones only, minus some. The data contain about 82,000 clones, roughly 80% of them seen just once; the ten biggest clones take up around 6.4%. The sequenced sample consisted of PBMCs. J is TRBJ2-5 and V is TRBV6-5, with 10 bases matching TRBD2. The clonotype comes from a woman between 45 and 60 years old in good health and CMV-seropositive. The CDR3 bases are TGTGCCAGCAGTTACTGGACTAGCGGTCTCGAGGAGACCCAGTACTTC. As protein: CASSYWTSGLEETQYF.